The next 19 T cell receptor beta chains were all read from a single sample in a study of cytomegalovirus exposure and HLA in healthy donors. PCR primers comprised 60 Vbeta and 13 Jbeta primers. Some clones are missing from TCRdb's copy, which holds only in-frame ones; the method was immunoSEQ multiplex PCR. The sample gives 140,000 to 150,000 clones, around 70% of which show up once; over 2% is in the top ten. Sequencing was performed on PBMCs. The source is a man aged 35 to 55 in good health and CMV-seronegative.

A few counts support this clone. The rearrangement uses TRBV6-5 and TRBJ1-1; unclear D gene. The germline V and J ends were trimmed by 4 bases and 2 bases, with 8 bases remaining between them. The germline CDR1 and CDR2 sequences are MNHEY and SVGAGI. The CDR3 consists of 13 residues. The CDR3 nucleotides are TGTGCCAGCAGTTTCAGGCCCAACACTGAAGCTTTCTTT. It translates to CASSFRPNTEAFF.

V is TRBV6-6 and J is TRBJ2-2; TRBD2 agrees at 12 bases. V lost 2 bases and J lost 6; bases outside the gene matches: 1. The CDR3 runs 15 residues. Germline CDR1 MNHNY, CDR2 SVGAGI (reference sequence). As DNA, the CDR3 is TGTGCCAGCAGTTACGCTAGCGGGAGGGCCGGGGAGCTGTTTTTT. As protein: CASSYASGRAGELFF.

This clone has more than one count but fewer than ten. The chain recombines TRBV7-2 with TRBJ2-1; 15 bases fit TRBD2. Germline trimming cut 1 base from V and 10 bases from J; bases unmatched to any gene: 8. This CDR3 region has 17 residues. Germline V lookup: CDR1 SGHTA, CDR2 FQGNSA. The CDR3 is CASSLGGGLAGGREQFF. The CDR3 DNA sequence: TGTGCCAGCAGCTTAGGAGGAGGACTAGCGGGGGGGCGCGAGCAGTTCTTC.

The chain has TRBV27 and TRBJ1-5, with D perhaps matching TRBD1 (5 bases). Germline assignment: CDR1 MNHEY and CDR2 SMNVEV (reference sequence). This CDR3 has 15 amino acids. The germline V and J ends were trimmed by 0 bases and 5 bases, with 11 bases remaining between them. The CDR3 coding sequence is TGTGCCAGCAGTTTATCTGCGGGGGAGTATCAGCCCCAGCATTTT. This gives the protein CASSLSAGEYQPQHF.

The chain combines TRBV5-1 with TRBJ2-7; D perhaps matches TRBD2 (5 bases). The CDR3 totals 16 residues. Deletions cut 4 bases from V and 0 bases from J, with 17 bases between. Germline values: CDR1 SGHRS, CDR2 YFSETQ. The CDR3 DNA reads TGCGCCAGCAGCCCCGCAATGACGGGAAGCTCCTACGAGCAGTACTTC. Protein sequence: CASSPAMTGSSYEQYF.

The CDR3 sequence: CASSHRRGLQETQYF. CDR3 in DNA: TGTGCCAGCAGCCACCGCAGGGGACTACAAGAGACCCAGTACTTC. This rearrangement joins TRBV5-5 to TRBJ2-5; tentatively, D is TRBD2 (7 bases). There are 15 residues in the CDR3. Germline loops: CDR1 SGHKS, CDR2 YYEKEE (reference sequence). V was cut by 4 bases and J by 2 bases, with 15 bases left in between.

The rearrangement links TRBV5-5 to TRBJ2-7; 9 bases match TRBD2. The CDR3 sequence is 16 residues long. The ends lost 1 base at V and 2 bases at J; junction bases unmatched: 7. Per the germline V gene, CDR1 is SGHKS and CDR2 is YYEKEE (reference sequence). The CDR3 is CASSLLGGGGAYEQYF. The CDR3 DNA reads TGTGCCAGCAGCTTGTTGGGCGGCGGGGGGGCCTACGAGCAGTACTTC.

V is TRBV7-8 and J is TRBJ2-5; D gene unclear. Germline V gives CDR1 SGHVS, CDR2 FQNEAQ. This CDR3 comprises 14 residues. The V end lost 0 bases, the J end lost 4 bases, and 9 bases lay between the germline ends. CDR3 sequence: CASSLARSAETQYF. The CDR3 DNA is TGTGCCAGCAGCTTAGCGCGGTCAGCAGAGACCCAGTACTTC. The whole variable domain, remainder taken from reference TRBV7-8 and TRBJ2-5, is GAGVSQSPRYKVAKRGQDVALRCDPISGHVSLFWYQQALGQGPEFLTYFQNEAQLDKSGLPSDRFFAERPEGSVSTLKIQRTQQEDSAVYLCASSLARSAETQYFGPGTRLLVL.

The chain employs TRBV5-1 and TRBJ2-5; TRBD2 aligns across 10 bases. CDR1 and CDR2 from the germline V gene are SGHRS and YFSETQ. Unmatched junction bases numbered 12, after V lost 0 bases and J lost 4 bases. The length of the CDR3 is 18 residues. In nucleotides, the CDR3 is TGCGCCAGCAGCTTGGACGCCAGCGGGGGGGCCCTGGGAGAGACCCAGTACTTC. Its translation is CASSLDASGGALGETQYF.

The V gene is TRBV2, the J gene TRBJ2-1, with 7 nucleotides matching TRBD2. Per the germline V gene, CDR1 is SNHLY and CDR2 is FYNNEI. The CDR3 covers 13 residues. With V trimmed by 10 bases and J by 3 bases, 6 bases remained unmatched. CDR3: CATTSGGYNEQFF. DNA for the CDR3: TGTGCCACAACGTCGGGGGGCTACAATGAGCAGTTCTTC.

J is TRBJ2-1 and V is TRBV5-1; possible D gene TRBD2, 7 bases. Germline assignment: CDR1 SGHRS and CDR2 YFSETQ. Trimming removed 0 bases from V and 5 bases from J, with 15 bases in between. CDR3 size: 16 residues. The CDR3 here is CASSLDGGARHNEQFF. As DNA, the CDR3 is TGCGCCAGCAGCTTGGATGGGGGGGCGCGGCACAATGAGCAGTTCTTC.

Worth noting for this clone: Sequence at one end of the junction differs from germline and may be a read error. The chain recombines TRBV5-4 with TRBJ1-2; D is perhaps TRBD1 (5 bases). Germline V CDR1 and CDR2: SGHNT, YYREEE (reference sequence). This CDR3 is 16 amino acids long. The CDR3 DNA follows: TGTGCCAGCAGCCCGGGGGGAGCCGTAGGTAGCTATGGCTACCCCTTC. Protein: CASSPGGAVGSYGYPF.

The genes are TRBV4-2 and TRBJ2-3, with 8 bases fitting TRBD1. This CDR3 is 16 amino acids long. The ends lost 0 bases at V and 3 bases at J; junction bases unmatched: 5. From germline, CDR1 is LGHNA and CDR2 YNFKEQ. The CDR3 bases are TGTGCCAGCAGCCAAGATCCAGGGACAGGAACAGATACGCAGTATTTT. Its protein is CASSQDPGTGTDTQYF.

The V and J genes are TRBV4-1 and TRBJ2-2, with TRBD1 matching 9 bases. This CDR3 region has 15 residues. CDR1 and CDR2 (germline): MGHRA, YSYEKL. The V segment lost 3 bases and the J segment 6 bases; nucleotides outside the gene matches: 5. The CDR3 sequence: CASSHGQGRAGELFF. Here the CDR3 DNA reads TGCGCCAGCAGCCATGGACAGGGGAGAGCCGGGGAGCTGTTTTTT.

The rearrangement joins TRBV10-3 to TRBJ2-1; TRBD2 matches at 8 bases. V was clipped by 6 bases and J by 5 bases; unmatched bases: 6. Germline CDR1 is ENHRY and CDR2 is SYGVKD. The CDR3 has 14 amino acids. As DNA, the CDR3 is TGTGCCATCAGGCCTAGCGGGCATAACAATGAGCAGTTCTTC. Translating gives CAIRPSGHNNEQFF.

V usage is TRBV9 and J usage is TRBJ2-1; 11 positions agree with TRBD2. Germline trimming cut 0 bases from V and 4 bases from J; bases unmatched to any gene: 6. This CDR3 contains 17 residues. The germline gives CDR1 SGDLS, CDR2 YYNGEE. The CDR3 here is CASSVELAGDIYNEQFF. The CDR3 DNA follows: TGTGCCAGCAGCGTAGAACTAGCGGGAGACATTTACAATGAGCAGTTCTTC. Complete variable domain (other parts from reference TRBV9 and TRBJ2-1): DSGVTQTPKHLITATGQRVTLRCSPRSGDLSVYWYQQSLDQGLQFLIQYYNGEERAKGNILERFSAQQFPDLHSELNLSSLELGDSALYFCASSVELAGDIYNEQFFGPGTRLTVL.

This CDR3 reads CASSLNGAKNIQYF. The CDR3, as DNA: TGCGCCAGCAGCTTGAACGGGGCCAAAAACATTCAGTACTTC. V gene TRBV5-1 combines with J gene TRBJ2-4; no firm D call. Germline lookup yields CDR1 SGHRS and CDR2 YFSETQ. The CDR3 runs 14 residues. V lost 1 base, J lost 1 base, and 6 bases lay in between.

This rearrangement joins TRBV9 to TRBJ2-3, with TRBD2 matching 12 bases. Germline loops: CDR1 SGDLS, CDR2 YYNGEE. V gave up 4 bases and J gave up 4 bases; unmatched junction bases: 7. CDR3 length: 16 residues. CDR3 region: CASSSRLAGVADTQYF. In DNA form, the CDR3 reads TGTGCCAGCAGCTCCCGACTAGCGGGAGTTGCAGATACGCAGTATTTT.

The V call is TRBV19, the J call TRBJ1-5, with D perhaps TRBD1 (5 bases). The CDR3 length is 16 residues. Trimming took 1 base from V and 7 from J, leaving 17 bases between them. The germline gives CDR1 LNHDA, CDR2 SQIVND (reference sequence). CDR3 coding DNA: TGTGCCAGTAGTATAGCCCGGGGACTAGACGGACAGCCCCAGCATTTT. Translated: CASSIARGLDGQPQHF.